This TCR beta chain was identified during a study of Tregs in tolerant kidney transplant recipients. Method: immunoSEQ multiplex PCR; TCRdb's copy keeps in-frame clones and lacks some. The sample has around 230,000 clones; about four fifths are singletons. Sequencing was carried out using CD4+ T cells from blood. This TCR was sampled from a human donor in good health.

The CDR3 protein is CASSPGQLSTDTQYF. As DNA, the CDR3 is TGTGCCAGCAGCCCCGGACAGTTAAGCACAGATACGCAGTATTTT. This chain links TRBV7-3 with TRBJ2-3; D may be TRBD1 (6 bases). The V gene's germline CDR1 is SGHTA and CDR2 FQGTGA. The ends were cut back, 5 bases at V and 0 bases at J, with 12 bases in the middle. The CDR3 is made up of 15 amino acids.